One sample yielded the 24 T cell receptor beta chains listed below, sequenced in a study of blood T cell repertoires in COVID-19. Sequencing was performed with immunoSEQ multiplex PCR; in TCRdb, only in-frame clones are kept and a portion is missing. There are approximately 46,000 clones in the sample; around nine tenths occur only once, and approximately 16% lies in the top ten. The specimen was peripheral blood. The receptors stem from a man aged 55 to 70 with active or convalescent COVID-19.

This chain uses TRBV5-1 with TRBJ2-5; TRBD2 matches at 13 bases. The CDR3 loop spans 15 amino acids. The J segment lost 8 bases and the V segment lost 3 bases, leaving 7 bases of the junction unmatched. In germline, CDR1 is SGHRS, CDR2 YFSETQ. DNA of the CDR3: TGCGCCAGCAGCTGGACTAGCGGGGGCCTTGAAACCCAGTACTTC. Its translation is CASSWTSGGLETQYF.

The V gene is TRBV6-5, the J gene TRBJ1-3; perhaps TRBD1 as D (6 bases). Per the germline V gene, CDR1 is MNHEY and CDR2 is SVGAGI. Trimming took off 5 bases at V and 2 bases at J, with 13 bases between the two ends. This CDR3 has 15 amino acids. CDR3 sequence reads: CASSPRTGTGNTIYF. The DNA for the CDR3 is TGTGCCAGCAGTCCGCGAACAGGGACTGGAAACACCATATATTTT.

The chain links TRBV3-1 (or the pseudogene TRBV3-2) to TRBJ2-1; TRBD2 matches at 7 bases. From germline, CDR1 is LGHDT and CDR2 YNNKEL (reference sequence). The V gene end was trimmed by 2 bases and the J gene end by 8 bases; junction bases not matched to a gene: 12. The CDR3 length is 16 residues. The CDR3 is CASSQSRLAELDEQFF. CDR3 DNA: TGTGCCAGCAGCCAAAGCCGCCTAGCGGAACTCGATGAGCAGTTCTTC.

The chain links TRBV12-5 to TRBJ2-7; 8 nucleotides align to TRBD2. The CDR3 covers 16 residues. The germline CDR1 and CDR2 sequences are LGHNT and FRNRAP. Unmatched junction bases numbered 9, after V lost 5 bases and J lost 0 bases. For the CDR3, the DNA is TGTGCTAGTGGTACCCGGGGGGGAAGAAGCTCCTACGAGCAGTACTTC. It yields the protein CASGTRGGRSSYEQYF. The full variable domain, rest sourced from reference TRBV12-5 and TRBJ2-7, is DARVTQTPRHKVTEMGQEVTMRCQPILGHNTVFWYRQTMMQGLELLAYFRNRAPLDDSGMPKDRFSAEMPDATLATLKIQPSEPRDSAVYFCASGTRGGRSSYEQYFGPGTRLTVT.

The chain links TRBV6-5 to TRBJ1-1, with a weak D call TRBD1 (6 bases). Germline V gives CDR1 MNHEY, CDR2 SVGAGI. The CDR3 spans 15 residues. With 5 bases removed from V and 3 bases from J, the gap between germline ends came to 16 bases. The CDR3 nucleotides are TGTGCCAGCAGTATTAACAGGGAAGGGGACACTGAAGCTTTCTTT. Encoded protein: CASSINREGDTEAFF.

The chain couples TRBV19 to TRBJ1-5; maybe TRBD1 (5 bases). The germline V gene encodes CDR1 LNHDA and CDR2 SQIVND (reference sequence). The CDR3 totals 14 residues. Trimming removed 5 bases at V and 7 bases at J, with 15 bases between. The CDR3 DNA follows: TGTGCCAGTAGTGGAACAGGTCTGGGGCAGCCCCAGCATTTT. Translated: CASSGTGLGQPQHF. Based on the CDR3 plus reference TRBV19 and TRBJ1-5, the full variable domain is DGGITQSPKYLFRKEGQNVTLSCEQNLNHDAMYWYRQDPGQGLRLIYYSQIVNDFQKGDIAEGYSVSREKKESFPLTVTSAQKNPTAFYLCASSGTGLGQPQHFGDGTRLSIL.

V usage is TRBV5-1 and J usage is TRBJ2-2; 14 bases fit TRBD2. Germline loops: CDR1 SGHRS, CDR2 YFSETQ. V lost 4 bases, J lost 6 bases, and 5 bases stayed unmatched. CDR3 length: 16 residues. CDR3 DNA: TGCGCCAGCAGCACCCCGGGACTAGCGGGGGCCGGGGAGCTGTTTTTT. Translation gives CASSTPGLAGAGELFF.

The V call is TRBV5-1, the J call TRBJ1-1; D call uncertain. Germline loops: CDR1 SGHRS, CDR2 YFSETQ. The V and J ends lost 4 bases and 4 bases respectively, with 11 bases between them. The CDR3 is made up of 13 amino acids. The CDR3 DNA is TGCGCCAGCAGCCCCCAACAAGTCACTGAAGCTTTCTTT. This encodes CASSPQQVTEAFF.

The count of this clone is one. V and J are TRBV11-2 and TRBJ2-7; TRBD1 agrees at 8 bases. CDR1 and CDR2 (germline): SGHAT, FQNNGV. Unmatched junction bases numbered 6, after V lost 2 bases and J lost 3 bases. The CDR3 totals 15 residues. CDR3 in DNA: TGTGCCAGCAGCTTATCCGGACAGGGAAACTACGAGCAGTACTTC. Residues: CASSLSGQGNYEQYF.

The V and J genes are TRBV7-9 and TRBJ1-3; D might be TRBD1 (5 bases). CDR1 and CDR2 (germline): SEHNR, FQNEAQ (reference sequence). The CDR3 length is 14 residues. V dropped 5 bases and J dropped 0 bases, with 8 bases sitting between them. The CDR3: CASSLTDSGNTIYF. In DNA form, the CDR3 reads TGTGCCAGCAGCCTGACAGACTCTGGAAACACCATATATTTT.

V usage is TRBV5-5 and J usage is TRBJ1-1; TRBD1 is a possible D gene (6 bases). The CDR3 loop spans 16 amino acids. Trimming pared 3 bases from V and 0 bases from J, leaving 15 bases between. The V gene's germline CDR1 is SGHKS and CDR2 YYEKEE (reference sequence). Written as DNA, the CDR3 is TGTGCCAGCAGCTACCGGGACATTCTTTTGAACACTGAAGCTTTCTTT. The encoded protein is CASSYRDILLNTEAFF.

This clone was observed a single time. V and J are TRBV5-1 and TRBJ1-6, with 7 bases matching TRBD1. Germline V gene lookup returns CDR1 SGHRS and CDR2 YFSETQ. Trimming at V came to 3 bases and at J to 9 bases, leaving 9 bases not matched to a gene. The CDR3 loop spans 15 amino acids. CDR3: CASSSGDSESSPLHF. The CDR3 DNA reads as TGCGCCAGCAGCTCCGGGGACAGCGAAAGTTCACCCCTCCACTTT.

The chain combines TRBV5-3 with TRBJ1-5; 7 bases fit TRBD1. TRBV5-3 falls under the ORF class, with uncertain function. This CDR3 contains 15 residues. With 0 bases clipped from V and 5 bases from J, the junction kept 5 bases outside the gene matches. DNA for the CDR3: TGTGCCAGAAGCTTGGCACGACAGGGAGATCAGCCCCAGCATTTT. This sequence encodes CARSLARQGDQPQHF.

The table lists this clone with a few counts. V and J are TRBV5-1 and TRBJ2-2; perhaps TRBD2 as D (5 bases). From germline, CDR1 is SGHRS and CDR2 YFSETQ. Trimming shortened V by 0 bases and J by 3 bases, and 12 bases separated the two germline ends. The CDR3 length is 16 residues. This CDR3 reads CASSLDGELDTGELFF. The CDR3 DNA sequence: TGCGCCAGCAGCTTGGACGGGGAATTGGACACCGGGGAGCTGTTTTTT.

The chain uses TRBV18 and TRBJ1-1, with D possibly TRBD1 on 5 matching bases. Germline V lookup: CDR1 KGHSH, CDR2 LQKENI. This CDR3 is built from 17 residues. V was clipped by 6 bases and J by 0 bases, with 20 bases between them. CDR3 nucleotide sequence: TGTGCCAGCTCTAACCAGGGCGGGGGGTGGATGAACACTGAAGCTTTCTTT. Translation gives CASSNQGGGWMNTEAFF.

The chain couples TRBV11-3 to TRBJ1-1; the D is unclear. V shed 3 bases and J shed 5 bases, with 13 bases lying between them. Germline CDR1 SGHNT, CDR2 YENEEA. CDR3 length: 14 residues. The CDR3 bases are TGTGCCAGCAGCTTGGCTGGAGGTGGGACTGAAGCTTTCTTT. It encodes CASSLAGGGTEAFF.

This clone was recorded a few times. This chain uses TRBV9 with TRBJ1-4, with D perhaps TRBD1 (6 bases). Trimming removed 4 bases from V and 7 bases from J, with 17 bases in between. The CDR3 has 15 amino acids. The germline V gene has CDR1 SGDLS and CDR2 YYNGEE. CDR3 sequence (DNA): TGTGCCAGCAGCTCACTCCCAGGGGCCGGTGAAAAACTGTTTTTT. Translated: CASSSLPGAGEKLFF.

V usage is TRBV5-1 and J usage is TRBJ2-5; 7 bases are shared with TRBD2. The V gene end was trimmed by 2 bases and the J gene end by 5 bases; junction bases not matched to a gene: 6. Germline assignment: CDR1 SGHRS and CDR2 YFSETQ. This CDR3 contains 14 residues. The CDR3 nucleotides read TGCGCCAGCAGCTTCGAGGGGAGGGAGGAGACCCAGTACTTC. Amino acids: CASSFEGREETQYF.

This clone was detected once. The chain carries TRBV2 and TRBJ2-7; D is possibly TRBD1 (7 bases). The CDR3 extends over 13 amino acids. From germline, CDR1 is SNHLY and CDR2 FYNNEI. Trimming shortened V by 8 bases and J by 4 bases, and 15 bases separated the two germline ends. The chain's CDR3 is CASEEGALYEQYF. CDR3 nucleotide sequence: TGTGCCAGCGAGGAGGGGGCGCTTTACGAGCAGTACTTC.

This clone was counted a single time. This chain joins TRBV9 and TRBJ2-5, with 7 bases fitting TRBD1. V was pared by 6 bases and J by 2 bases, with 7 bases of the junction left unmatched. The CDR3 contains 14 residues. The germline CDR1 and CDR2 sequences are SGDLS and YYNGEE. The CDR3 region is CASNEGTEQETQYF. The CDR3 bases are TGTGCCAGCAACGAGGGGACAGAACAAGAGACCCAGTACTTC.

The V call is TRBV5-4, the J call TRBJ2-2; a possible D gene is TRBD2 (5 bases). Germline loops: CDR1 SGHNT, CDR2 YYREEE (reference sequence). There are 16 residues in the CDR3. Trimming shortened V by 7 bases and J by 4 bases, and 20 bases separated the two germline ends. The CDR3: CASSPTPGTSTGELFF. In nucleotides, the CDR3 is TGTGCCAGCTCCCCAACCCCGGGAACTTCCACCGGGGAGCTGTTTTTT. Full variable domain (missing parts from reference TRBV5-4 and TRBJ2-2): ETGVTQSPTHLIKTRGQQVTLRCSSQSGHNTVSWYQQALGQGPQFIFQYYREEENGRGNFPPRFSGLQFPNYSSELNVNALELDDSALYLCASSPTPGTSTGELFFGEGSRLTVL.

This clone was detected a few times. The chain recombines TRBV3-1 (or the pseudogene TRBV3-2) with TRBJ2-7, with 11 bases aligning to TRBD2. The CDR3 extends over 14 amino acids. From germline, CDR1 is LGHDT and CDR2 YNNKEL (reference sequence). The junction had 10 bases not matched to a gene; V was cut back by 8 bases and J by 7 bases. The CDR3 nucleotides read TGTGCCAGCCGTAGCGGGGGGGACCTCGGGGAGCAGTACTTC. This translates into CASRSGGDLGEQYF.

The rearrangement links TRBV11-2 to TRBJ1-2; TRBD1 agrees at 9 bases. The CDR3 is made up of 18 amino acids. CDR1 SGHAT and CDR2 FQNNGV come from the germline V gene. V was pared by 1 base and J by 5 bases, with 14 bases of the junction left unmatched. As DNA, the CDR3 is TGTGCCAGCAGCTTAGCGCGGTTTAGACAGGGGGGAAAGTATGGCTACACCTTC. This sequence encodes CASSLARFRQGGKYGYTF.

The rearrangement joins TRBV28 to TRBJ1-2; D gene uncertain. CDR1 is MDHEN and CDR2 is SYDVKM in the germline V gene. V dropped 3 bases and J dropped 4 bases, with 15 bases sitting between them. The CDR3 extends over 15 amino acids. The CDR3 here is CASSFVEWQPYGYTF. The DNA for the CDR3 is TGTGCCAGCAGTTTCGTGGAGTGGCAGCCCTATGGCTACACCTTC.